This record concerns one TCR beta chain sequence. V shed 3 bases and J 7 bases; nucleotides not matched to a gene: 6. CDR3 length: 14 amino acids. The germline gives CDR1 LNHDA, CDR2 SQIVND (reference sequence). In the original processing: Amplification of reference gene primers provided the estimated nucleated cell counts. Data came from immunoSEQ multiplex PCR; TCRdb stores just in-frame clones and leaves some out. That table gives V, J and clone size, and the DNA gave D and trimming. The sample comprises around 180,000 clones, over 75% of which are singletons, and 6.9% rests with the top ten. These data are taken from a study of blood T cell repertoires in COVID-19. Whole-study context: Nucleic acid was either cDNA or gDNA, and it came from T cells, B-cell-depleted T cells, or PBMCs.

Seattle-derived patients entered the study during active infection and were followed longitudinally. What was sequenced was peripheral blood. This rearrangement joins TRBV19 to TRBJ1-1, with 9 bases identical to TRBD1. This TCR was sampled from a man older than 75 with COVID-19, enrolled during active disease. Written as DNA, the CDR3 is TGTGCCAGTAGTATCCAACAGGGGGCCCATGAAGCTTTCTTT. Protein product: CASSIQQGAHEAFF.